Shown below are 9 T cell receptor beta chains from a single sample sequenced in a study of shared clonotypes between healthy human individuals. Clones were sequenced by immunoSEQ multiplex PCR, and TCRdb holds only the in-frame ones, with some missing. This table holds roughly 700,000 clones, about 90% found once. Sequencing used memory CD8+ T cells from PBMCs. The subset is: CD45RO+ cells pooled with CCR7-negative TemRA cells. These receptors were obtained from a man aged 18 to 30 in good health. Some clones in this sample may be carry-over from other donors' samples.

This rearrangement joins TRBV27 to TRBJ1-1; 7 positions agree with TRBD1. The CDR3 extends over 14 amino acids. The germline V gene encodes CDR1 MNHEY and CDR2 SMNVEV (reference sequence). Trimming took 4 bases from V and 3 from J; bases not matched to a gene: 5. The CDR3 DNA sequence: TGTGCCAGCAGTTCGACAGGGCGGGACACTGAAGCTTTCTTT. This sequence encodes CASSSTGRDTEAFF.

CDR3 in amino acids: CASSFYKGDRQPQHF. The CDR3 nucleotides read TGTGCCAGCAGTTTCTATAAGGGGGACCGTCAGCCCCAGCATTTT. The genes are TRBV28 and TRBJ1-5, with D possibly TRBD1 on 6 matching bases. From germline, CDR1 is MDHEN and CDR2 SYDVKM. The ends were cut back, 3 bases at V and 6 bases at J, with 15 bases in the middle. There are 15 residues in the CDR3.

The chain carries TRBV4-1 and TRBJ2-7; D is tentatively TRBD1 or TRBD2 (5 bases each). Germline-derived CDR1 and CDR2 are MGHRA and YSYEKL. CDR3 length equals 13 residues. Trimming stripped 4 bases from V and 3 bases from J, with 10 bases between. The DNA of the CDR3 is TGCGCCAGCAGCCCTGCAGGGAGCTACGAGCAGTACTTC. Amino acid sequence: CASSPAGSYEQYF.

This chain links TRBV7-7 with TRBJ2-1, with D perhaps TRBD2 (6 bases). Trimming removed 4 bases from V and 7 bases from J, with 20 bases in between. This CDR3 region has 16 residues. Germline CDR1 reads SSHAT; CDR2 reads FNYEAQ (reference sequence). The CDR3 protein is CASSSQDYSPLNEQFF. In DNA, the CDR3 is TGTGCCAGCAGCTCACAGGACTATTCACCCCTAAATGAGCAGTTCTTC.

In its sample, this clone was seen many times. CDR3 nucleotides: TGTGCTAGTGGTTTGGAGGGGTCAGATACGCAGTATTTT. Its translation: CASGLEGSDTQYF. J is TRBJ2-3 and V is TRBV12-5, with a possible D match to TRBD1 (5 bases). The CDR3 is made up of 13 amino acids. V shed 1 base and J shed 4 bases, with 6 bases lying between them. Germline CDR1 and CDR2: LGHNT and FRNRAP.

V is TRBV4-3 and J is TRBJ1-3, with TRBD1 matching over 9 bases. The germline CDR1 and CDR2 sequences are LGHNA and YSLEER. The junction had 7 bases not matched to a gene; V was cut back by 6 bases and J by 4 bases. This CDR3 comprises 15 residues. Written as DNA, the CDR3 is TGCGCCAGCAGTCCCGGGACAGGGTCAGGAAACACCATATATTTT. Encoded protein: CASSPGTGSGNTIYF.

The chain combines TRBV5-1 with TRBJ1-2, with 7 bases lining up with TRBD1. Germline-derived CDR1 and CDR2 are SGHRS and YFSETQ. V lost 0 bases and J lost 2; bases outside the gene matches: 7. CDR3 length: 16 residues. CDR3 in amino acids: CASSLVGQGVNYGYTF. The CDR3 bases are TGCGCCAGCAGCTTGGTGGGGCAGGGGGTAAACTATGGCTACACCTTC.

The chain links TRBV11-2 to TRBJ1-2; D might be TRBD1 (5 bases). V was trimmed by 8 bases and J by 8 bases, leaving 18 bases between them. Germline lookup yields CDR1 SGHAT and CDR2 FQNNGV. CDR3 length equals 13 residues. This chain's CDR3 is CASRDWGLEGYTF. The CDR3 DNA follows: TGTGCCAGCCGAGACTGGGGACTAGAGGGCTACACCTTC.

This clone showed up just once. The chain recombines TRBV28 with TRBJ2-7, with TRBD2 matching over 8 bases. Germline V gene sequence: CDR1 MDHEN, CDR2 SYDVKM. With 3 bases clipped from V and 2 bases from J, the junction kept 3 bases outside the gene matches. The CDR3 runs 14 residues. CDR3 sequence: CASSLREDPYEQYF. DNA of the CDR3: TGTGCCAGCAGTTTGCGGGAGGACCCCTACGAGCAGTACTTC.